This is a list of T cell receptor beta chains from one sample in a study of post-analysis software for immune sequencing data. MiXCR, run by TCRdb on the PCR reads, gives a single entry per CDR3 protein. In the table there are under 200,000 distinct CDR3 sequences, roughly 35% of which are singletons. Sample: blood, taken after autologous hematopoietic stem cell transplantation. These TCRs come from a girl between 10 and 17 years old with multiple sclerosis. Both conserved end residues are part of each CDR3. D genes are given only for firm matches. Rows may omit the clone size; those that give it use once, few, many or a size class.

TGCAGTGCTCCGCGTACAGAGCTTGGCTACACCTTC	CSAPRTELGYTF	NA	TRBV20-1	TRBJ1-2	NA
TGTGCCAGCAGCCAAGGGAGGCCAAAAAAATTCTACAATGAGCAGTTCTTC	CASSQGRPKKFYNEQFF	few	TRBV3-1	TRBJ2-1	NA
TGCGCCAGCAGCCAAGAGATGACCCAGAGAACTAATGAAAAACTGTTTTTT	CASSQEMTQRTNEKLFF	NA	TRBV4-3	TRBJ1-4	NA
TGTGCCACCAGTGATTCTCATAGGGCTGAGAGCACAGATACGCAGTATTTT	CATSDSHRAESTDTQYF	once	TRBV24-1	TRBJ2-3	NA
TGTGCCAGCAGGACAGGCCGGAACACTGAAGCTTTCTTT	CASRTGRNTEAFF	NA	TRBV27	TRBJ1-1	NA
TGTGCCAGCAGTGACGAGACCTACCAAAATGAGCAGTTCTTC	CASSDETYQNEQFF	NA	TRBV25-1	TRBJ2-1	NA
TGTGCCAGCAGCGTAGATGGTAGCGAGAATGAGCAGTTCTTC	CASSVDGSENEQFF	NA	TRBV9	TRBJ2-1	NA
TGTGCCTGGAGTGTTCTGGGGGGCTTTGGCTACACCTTC	CAWSVLGGFGYTF	few	TRBV30	TRBJ1-2	NA
TGTGCCAGCAGCAAGACAGGGGGCTTTGAAGAGTCCTACAATGAGCAGTTCTTC	CASSKTGGFEESYNEQFF	few	TRBV7-6	TRBJ2-1	TRBD1
TGTGCCAGTAAAACTCTAGCGGGAGGGGGAGATACGCAGTATTTT	CASKTLAGGGDTQYF	NA	TRBV19	TRBJ2-3	TRBD2
TGCAGTGCTAGAGATCGGGACAGGGATTTCTATGGCTACACCTTC	CSARDRDRDFYGYTF	few	TRBV20-1	TRBJ1-2	TRBD1
TGCAGTGCTAGAGATTGGACAGGGTGGGGTACGCAGTATTTT	CSARDWTGWGTQYF	few	TRBV20-1	TRBJ2-3	TRBD1
TGTGCCAGCAGTTTAGCATACGGCTACGAGCAGTACTTC	CASSLAYGYEQYF	NA	TRBV12-3/TRBV12-4	TRBJ2-7	NA
TGTGCCAGCAGTTTAGTGGGGGTCCTCTACGAGCAGTACTTC	CASSLVGVLYEQYF	NA	TRBV28	TRBJ2-7	NA
TGTGCCAGCACCCCTAACGCCGACGAGACCCAGTACTTC	CASTPNADETQYF	few	TRBV6-6	TRBJ2-5	NA
TGTGCCAGCGTCGGATTTGAAAAACGGTTTTTT	CASVGFEKRFF	NA	TRBV19	TRBJ1-4	NA
TGTGCCAGCAGTGAAGTTCGAGGGCCCGGGGAGACCCAGTACTTC	CASSEVRGPGETQYF	few	TRBV2	TRBJ2-5	NA
TGTGCCAGCAGCTTGTTCGGCACTGAAGCTTTCTTT	CASSLFGTEAFF	NA	TRBV5-5	TRBJ1-1	NA
TGTGCCAGCAGCCCATCGGGACTAGCGGCGAACACCGGGGAGCTGTTTTTT	CASSPSGLAANTGELFF	once	TRBV7-2	TRBJ2-2	TRBD2
TGTGCCAGCAGCGTCTCTACAGGGGTCCCTGAAGCTTTCTTT	CASSVSTGVPEAFF	few	TRBV11-1	TRBJ1-1	TRBD1
TGTGCCAGCTCACCACGACTAGCGGGAGGCATTCAGTACTTC	CASSPRLAGGIQYF	NA	TRBV18	TRBJ2-4	TRBD2
TGTGCCAGCAGCTTAGGGGGGGACAATGAGCAGTTCTTC	CASSLGGDNEQFF	few	TRBV5-1	TRBJ2-1	NA
TGTGCCAGCAGCTCATCGGAGACCCAGTACTTC	CASSSSETQYF	few	TRBV7-9	TRBJ2-5	NA
TGTGCCAGCAGTTTGGTTGAAGGCGCGGCCCATGGCTACACCTTC	CASSLVEGAAHGYTF	few	TRBV12-3/TRBV12-4	TRBJ1-2	NA
TGTGCCAGCAGAAGTGCAATGAACACTGAAGCTTTCTTT	CASRSAMNTEAFF	NA	TRBV28	TRBJ1-1	NA
TGTGCCAGCAGTTTCTCGCAGCCGACCTCCTACGAGCAGTACTTC	CASSFSQPTSYEQYF	few	TRBV28	TRBJ2-7	NA
TGTGCCAGCAGCCCCCACCTCGGGACAGGAGCCGGGGAGCTGTTTTTT	CASSPHLGTGAGELFF	few	TRBV7-2	TRBJ2-2	TRBD1
TGCGCCAGCAGCCCTGGGGCACAAGAGAGCTCCTACGAGCAGTACTTC	CASSPGAQESSYEQYF	many	TRBV5-1	TRBJ2-7	NA
TGTGCCACCAGTGATATTGGGACAGCTAGCACCGGGGAGCTGTTTTTT	CATSDIGTASTGELFF	NA	TRBV24-1	TRBJ2-2	TRBD1
TGTGCCATCAGGGGGACTAGCGAATACTCCTACGAGCAGTACTTC	CAIRGTSEYSYEQYF	many	TRBV10-3	TRBJ2-7	TRBD2
TGTGCCAGCAGCCGCCGGACTAGCGCCCAAGAGACCCAGTACTTC	CASSRRTSAQETQYF	NA	TRBV6-6	TRBJ2-5	TRBD2
TGTGCCAGCAGTTACTCGGGACAGGGCCACCAAGAGACCCAGTACTTC	CASSYSGQGHQETQYF	NA	TRBV6-5	TRBJ2-5	TRBD1
TGTGCCAGCAGCACTAAACCAGGACGAGGCGGGAGCGAGCAGTTCTTC	CASSTKPGRGGSEQFF	NA	TRBV7-2	TRBJ2-1	TRBD2
TGTGCCAGCAGCCTAATAGCGAGCTACGAGCAGTACTTC	CASSLIASYEQYF	few	TRBV7-9	TRBJ2-7	NA
TGTGCCAGCAGCTTACCGGGACTAGTCGTAGAGACCCAGTACTTC	CASSLPGLVVETQYF	few	TRBV7-9	TRBJ2-5	TRBD2
TGTGCCAGCAGCTTGGCGGGTAAACAGGAGACCCAGTACTTC	CASSLAGKQETQYF	few	TRBV7-2	TRBJ2-5	NA
TGTGCCTGGAGGCCCAATCGGAAAAACATTCAGTACTTC	CAWRPNRKNIQYF	NA	TRBV30	TRBJ2-4	NA
TGCAGTGCTAAGGACCCCAGTGGGACCCAGTACTTC	CSAKDPSGTQYF	NA	TRBV20-1	TRBJ2-5	NA
TGTGCCAGCAGCGGAACGGGACAGGGGGCCCATGGCTACACCTTC	CASSGTGQGAHGYTF	few	TRBV2	TRBJ1-2	TRBD1
TGTGCCAGCAGTACCACAGGGGGCGCGGGTGAAGCTTTCTTT	CASSTTGGAGEAFF	NA	TRBV6-1	TRBJ1-1	TRBD1
TGTGCCAGCAGCAGGGACAGACCCTACAATGAGCAGTTCTTC	CASSRDRPYNEQFF	NA	TRBV6-2/TRBV6-3	TRBJ2-1	TRBD1
TGTGCCAGCAGTTACTCGGGGGACCCAGATACGCAGTATTTT	CASSYSGDPDTQYF	NA	TRBV6-6	TRBJ2-3	NA
TGCGCCAGCAGCTTGGATCGTGGGGGAAGCACAGATACGCAGTATTTT	CASSLDRGGSTDTQYF	many	TRBV5-1	TRBJ2-3	NA
TGCAGCGTTCCCGACAGGTCCTCCTACGAGCAGTACTTC	CSVPDRSSYEQYF	NA	TRBV29-1	TRBJ2-7	NA
TGTGCCAGCAGCTTGGCCGGGACTTGGGCCTATGGCTACACCTTC	CASSLAGTWAYGYTF	NA	TRBV5-8	TRBJ1-2	NA
TGCGCCAGCAGACCACACAGGGGAGAGGATGAAAAACTGTTTTTT	CASRPHRGEDEKLFF	NA	TRBV5-1	TRBJ1-4	TRBD1
TGCGCCAGCAGCCTAGGGACAGGGGGCACGGAAAAACTGTTTTTT	CASSLGTGGTEKLFF	NA	TRBV5-1	TRBJ1-4	TRBD1
TGTGCCAGCAGCTTAAACGGGATGTCTGAAGCTTTCTTT	CASSLNGMSEAFF	many	TRBV7-3	TRBJ1-1	NA
TGTGCCAGCATGGGTGGGGTCGAGACCCAGTACTTC	CASMGGVETQYF	NA	TRBV28	TRBJ2-5	NA
TGCAGTGCTAGGGGGACAGGGATATACGAGCAGTACTTC	CSARGTGIYEQYF	NA	TRBV20-1	TRBJ2-7	TRBD1
TGTGCCAGCGCCACGGACAACTTACAGGTTCAGTACTTC	CASATDNLQVQYF	few	TRBV2	TRBJ2-7	NA
TGTGCCAGCAGCTTAACTTCGGACAGGGGGCGAACCGGGGAGCTGTTTTTT	CASSLTSDRGRTGELFF	once	TRBV7-3	TRBJ2-2	TRBD1
TGTGCCAGCAGCGTAGATCTAGGACTAGCGGGAGTTTCTGGGGCCAACGTCCTGACTTTC	CASSVDLGLAGVSGANVLTF	few	TRBV9	TRBJ2-6	TRBD2
TGTGCCAGCAGTGACGGAGCCAGGGTCCCCTACGAGCAGTACTTC	CASSDGARVPYEQYF	NA	TRBV25-1	TRBJ2-7	NA